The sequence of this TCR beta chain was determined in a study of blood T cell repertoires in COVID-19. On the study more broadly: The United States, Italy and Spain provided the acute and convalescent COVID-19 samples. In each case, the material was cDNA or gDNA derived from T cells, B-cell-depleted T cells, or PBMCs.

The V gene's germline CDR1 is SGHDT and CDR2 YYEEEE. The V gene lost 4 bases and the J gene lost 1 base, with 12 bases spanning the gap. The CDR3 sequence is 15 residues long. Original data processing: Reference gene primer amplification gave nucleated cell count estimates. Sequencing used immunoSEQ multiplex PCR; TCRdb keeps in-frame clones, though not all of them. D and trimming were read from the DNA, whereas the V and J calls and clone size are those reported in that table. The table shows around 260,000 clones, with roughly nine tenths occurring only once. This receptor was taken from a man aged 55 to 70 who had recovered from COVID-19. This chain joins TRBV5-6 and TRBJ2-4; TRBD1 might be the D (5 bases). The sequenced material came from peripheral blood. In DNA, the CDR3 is TGTGCCAGCAGCCCTGGGGCTGCGGCCAAAAACATTCAGTACTTC. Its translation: CASSPGAAAKNIQYF.